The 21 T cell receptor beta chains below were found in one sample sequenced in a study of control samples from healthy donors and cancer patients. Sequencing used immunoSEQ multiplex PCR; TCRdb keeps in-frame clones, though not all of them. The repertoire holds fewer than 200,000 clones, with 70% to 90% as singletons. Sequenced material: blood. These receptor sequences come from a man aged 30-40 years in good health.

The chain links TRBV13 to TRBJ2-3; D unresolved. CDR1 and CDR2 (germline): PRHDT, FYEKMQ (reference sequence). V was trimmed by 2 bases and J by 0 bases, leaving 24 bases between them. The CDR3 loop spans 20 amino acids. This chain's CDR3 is CASSLNARPKPFSSTDTQYF. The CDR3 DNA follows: TGTGCCAGCAGCTTAAATGCGCGGCCCAAACCTTTTTCTAGCACAGATACGCAGTATTTT.

In DNA form, the CDR3 reads TGCGCCAGCAGCCAAGATAGCCGTGCATCGGGCTACACCTTC. It codes for CASSQDSRASGYTF. V and J are TRBV4-1 and TRBJ1-2; D ambiguous. V lost 0 bases, J lost 8 bases, and 13 bases lay in between. From germline, CDR1 is MGHRA and CDR2 YSYEKL. This CDR3 is 14 amino acids long.

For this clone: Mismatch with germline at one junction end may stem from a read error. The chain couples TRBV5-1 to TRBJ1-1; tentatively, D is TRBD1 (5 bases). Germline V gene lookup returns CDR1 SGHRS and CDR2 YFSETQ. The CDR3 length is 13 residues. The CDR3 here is CASSLVRGSEPFF. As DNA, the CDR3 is TGCGCCAGCAGCTTGGTGAGGGGCAGTGAACCTTTCTTT.

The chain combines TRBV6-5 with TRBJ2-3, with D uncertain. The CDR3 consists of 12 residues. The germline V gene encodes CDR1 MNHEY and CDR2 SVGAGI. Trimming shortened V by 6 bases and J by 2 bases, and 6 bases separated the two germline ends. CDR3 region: CASRGNTDTQYF. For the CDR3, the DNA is TGTGCCAGCAGAGGAAACACAGATACGCAGTATTTT.

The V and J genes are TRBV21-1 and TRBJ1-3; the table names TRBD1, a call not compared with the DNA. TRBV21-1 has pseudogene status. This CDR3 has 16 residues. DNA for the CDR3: TGTGCCTCCCGGTTAGGAGAGGACAGAGGAGGAAACACCATATATTTT. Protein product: CASRLGEDRGGNTIYF.

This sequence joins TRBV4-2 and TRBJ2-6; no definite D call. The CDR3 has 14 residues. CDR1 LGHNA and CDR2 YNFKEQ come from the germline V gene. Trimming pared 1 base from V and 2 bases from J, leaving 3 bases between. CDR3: CASSQVTGANVLTF. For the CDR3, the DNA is TGTGCCAGCAGCCAAGTGACTGGGGCCAACGTCCTGACTTTC.

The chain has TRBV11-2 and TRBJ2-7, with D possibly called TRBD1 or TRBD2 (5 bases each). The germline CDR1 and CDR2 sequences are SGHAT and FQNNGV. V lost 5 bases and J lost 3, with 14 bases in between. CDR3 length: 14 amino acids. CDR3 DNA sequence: TGTGCCAGCAGCCGAGGGGACCTTTTCTACGAGCAGTACTTC. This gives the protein CASSRGDLFYEQYF.

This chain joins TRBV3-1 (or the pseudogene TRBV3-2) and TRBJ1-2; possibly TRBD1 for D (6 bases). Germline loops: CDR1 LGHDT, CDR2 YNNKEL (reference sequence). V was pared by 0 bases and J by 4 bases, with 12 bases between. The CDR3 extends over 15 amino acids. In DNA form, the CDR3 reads TGTGCCAGCAGCCAAGATCAACACAGGGCCTATGGCTACACCTTC. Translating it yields CASSQDQHRAYGYTF.

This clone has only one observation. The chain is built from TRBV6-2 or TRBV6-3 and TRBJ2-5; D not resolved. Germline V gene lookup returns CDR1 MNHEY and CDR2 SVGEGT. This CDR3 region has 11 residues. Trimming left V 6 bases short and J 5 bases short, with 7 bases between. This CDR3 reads CASSQQETQYF. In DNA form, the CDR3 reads TGTGCCAGCAGCCAACAGGAGACCCAGTACTTC.

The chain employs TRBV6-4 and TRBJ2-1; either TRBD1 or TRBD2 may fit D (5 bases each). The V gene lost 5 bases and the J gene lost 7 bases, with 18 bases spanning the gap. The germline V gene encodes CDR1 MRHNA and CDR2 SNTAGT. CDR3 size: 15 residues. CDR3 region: CASSRGVGPGNEQFF. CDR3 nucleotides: TGTGCCAGCAGTCGAGGGGTGGGTCCTGGAAATGAGCAGTTCTTC.

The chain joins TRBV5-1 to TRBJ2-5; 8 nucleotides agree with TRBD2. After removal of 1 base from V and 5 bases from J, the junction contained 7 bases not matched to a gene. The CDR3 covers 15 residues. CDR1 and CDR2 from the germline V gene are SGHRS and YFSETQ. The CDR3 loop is CASSLSSGGEETQYF. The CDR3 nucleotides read TGCGCCAGCAGCTTGTCAAGCGGGGGTGAGGAGACCCAGTACTTC.

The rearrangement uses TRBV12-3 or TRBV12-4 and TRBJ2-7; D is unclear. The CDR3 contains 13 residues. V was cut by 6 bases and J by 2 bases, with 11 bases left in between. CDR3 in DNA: TGTGCCAGCAGGCCTCCCGTGACCTACGAGCAGTACTTC. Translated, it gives CASRPPVTYEQYF.

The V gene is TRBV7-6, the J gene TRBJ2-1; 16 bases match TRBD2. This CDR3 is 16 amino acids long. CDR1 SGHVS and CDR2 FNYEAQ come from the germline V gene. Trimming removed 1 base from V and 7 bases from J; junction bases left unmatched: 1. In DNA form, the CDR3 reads TGTGCCAGCAGCTTAGAGGGACTAGCGGGGGGGAATGAGCAGTTCTTC. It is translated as CASSLEGLAGGNEQFF. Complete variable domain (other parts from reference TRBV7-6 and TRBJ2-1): GAGVSQSPRYKVTKRGQDVALRCDPISGHVSLYWYRQALGQGPEFLTYFNYEAQQDKSGLPNDRFSAERPEGSISTLTIQRTEQRDSAMYRCASSLEGLAGGNEQFFGPGTRLTVL.

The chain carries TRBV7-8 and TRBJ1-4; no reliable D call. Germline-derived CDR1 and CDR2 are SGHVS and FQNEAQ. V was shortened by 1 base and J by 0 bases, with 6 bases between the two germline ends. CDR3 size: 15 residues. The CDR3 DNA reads TGTGCCAGCAGCTTAGGGCAAGCAACTAATGAAAAACTGTTTTTT. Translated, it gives CASSLGQATNEKLFF.

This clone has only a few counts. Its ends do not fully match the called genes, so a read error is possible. The CDR3 spells CASSSLGVLTSYEQYF. The CDR3 coding sequence is TGTGCCAGTAGTTCCCTGGGGGTATTGACTTCCTACGAGCAGTACTTC. The V call is TRBV6-5, the J call TRBJ2-7; D possibly uses TRBD1 or TRBD2 (5 bases each). The CDR3 spans 16 residues. Germline CDR1 is MNHEY and CDR2 is SVGAGI.

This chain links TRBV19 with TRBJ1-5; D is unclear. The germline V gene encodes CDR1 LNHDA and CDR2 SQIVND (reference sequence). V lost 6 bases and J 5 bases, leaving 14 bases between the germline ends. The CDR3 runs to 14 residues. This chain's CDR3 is CASREWRDDQPQHF. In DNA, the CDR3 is TGTGCCAGTAGAGAGTGGCGGGATGATCAGCCCCAGCATTTT.

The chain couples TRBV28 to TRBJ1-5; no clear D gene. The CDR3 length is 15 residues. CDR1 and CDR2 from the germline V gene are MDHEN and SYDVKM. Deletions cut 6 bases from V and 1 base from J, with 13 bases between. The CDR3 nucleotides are TGTGCCAGCAGCTACTCGGGAGGAAGCAATCAGCCCCAGCATTTT. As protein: CASSYSGGSNQPQHF.

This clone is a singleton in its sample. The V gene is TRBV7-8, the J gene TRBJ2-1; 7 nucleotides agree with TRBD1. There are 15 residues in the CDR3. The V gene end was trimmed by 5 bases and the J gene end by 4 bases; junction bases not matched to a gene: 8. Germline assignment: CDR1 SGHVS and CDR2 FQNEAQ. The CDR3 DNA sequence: TGTGCCAGCAGCATCGAGGGGGCGAGATACAATGAGCAGTTCTTC. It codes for CASSIEGARYNEQFF.

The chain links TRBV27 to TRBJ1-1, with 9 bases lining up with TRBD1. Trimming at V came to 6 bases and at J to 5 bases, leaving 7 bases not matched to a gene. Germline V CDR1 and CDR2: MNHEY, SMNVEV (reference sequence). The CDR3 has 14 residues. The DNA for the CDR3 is TGTGCCAGCAGCCGGGGACAGGGATGGACTGAAGCTTTCTTT. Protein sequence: CASSRGQGWTEAFF.

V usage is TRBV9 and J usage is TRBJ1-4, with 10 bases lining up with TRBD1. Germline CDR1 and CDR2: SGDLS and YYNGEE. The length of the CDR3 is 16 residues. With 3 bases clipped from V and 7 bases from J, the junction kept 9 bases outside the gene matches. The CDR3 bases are TGTGCCAGCAGCGAGACCCCCGGGACAGGGGCTGAAAAACTGTTTTTT. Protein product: CASSETPGTGAEKLFF.

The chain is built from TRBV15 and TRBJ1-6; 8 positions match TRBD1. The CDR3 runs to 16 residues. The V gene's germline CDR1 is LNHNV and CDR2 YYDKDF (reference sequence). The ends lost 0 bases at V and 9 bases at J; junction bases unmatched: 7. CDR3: CATSRDPGDRSSPLHF. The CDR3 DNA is TGTGCCACCAGCAGAGATCCAGGGGACAGGTCTTCACCCCTCCACTTT.